The 10 T cell receptor beta chains below were found in one sample sequenced in a study of T cells in tuberculosis (dated by TCRdb to the late 2010s). Library generation was performed with the immunoSEQ multiplex PCR assay. Drawn from immuneACCESS, this table holds only the in-frame rearrangements with V and J called that TCRdb kept. Clones are partly lost; checked studies trace under half to an unresolved V gene and leave the rest unexplained. Recorded for this sample are tens of thousands of clones; approximately 93% of them occurred a single time. Roughly an eighth of the sample rests with the top ten. In light of the paper, this sample's time point label describes: new active TB diagnosis, blood taken before or within 7 days of starting treatment. The specimen comprised PBMCs, sampled at tuberculosis diagnosis. The source of these receptors is an adult with tuberculosis.

This clone was observed a single time. The chain recombines TRBV4-1 with TRBJ1-1; 9 bases line up with TRBD1. V shed 4 bases and J 5 bases; nucleotides not matched to a gene: 8. Germline V gene lookup returns CDR1 MGHRA and CDR2 YSYEKL. CDR3 length equals 15 residues. The CDR3 reads CASSPGQGSMTEAFF. CDR3 DNA: TGCGCCAGCAGCCCGGGACAGGGTTCAATGACTGAAGCTTTCTTT.

This clone was seen just once. J is TRBJ2-3 and V is TRBV28; 9 nucleotides agree with TRBD1. Unmatched junction bases numbered 4, after V lost 5 bases and J lost 4 bases. Germline CDR1 and CDR2: MDHEN and SYDVKM. The CDR3 has 14 amino acids. The CDR3 nucleotides read TGTGCCAGCAGTCCGCGACAGGGGGCAGATACGCAGTATTTT. This encodes CASSPRQGADTQYF.

The V gene is TRBV29-1, the J gene TRBJ2-1; possible D gene TRBD1, 8 bases. The CDR3 has 15 amino acids. V lost 5 bases and J 4 bases, leaving 18 bases between the germline ends. From germline, CDR1 is SQVTM and CDR2 ANQGSEA. CDR3 protein: CSVPGGQGAYNEQFF. The DNA of the CDR3 is TGCAGCGTTCCCGGGGGGCAGGGGGCGTACAATGAGCAGTTCTTC.

This chain links TRBV11-3 with TRBJ1-5, with 8 bases that match TRBD1. This CDR3 contains 15 residues. Germline V gene data show CDR1 as SGHNT and CDR2 as YENEEA. Trimming removed 5 bases from V and 6 bases from J; junction bases left unmatched: 9. In DNA, the CDR3 is TGTGCCAGCAGCCCCCCCAGGGGGCAAGGTCAGCCCCAGCATTTT. Its protein is CASSPPRGQGQPQHF.

V gene TRBV2 combines with J gene TRBJ2-2; TRBD1 aligns across 7 bases. The CDR3 has 15 amino acids. Germline values: CDR1 SNHLY, CDR2 FYNNEI. The V gene end was trimmed by 5 bases and the J gene end by 0 bases; junction bases not matched to a gene: 3. The CDR3 DNA is TGTGCCAGCAGTTGGGACAGAACGAACACCGGGGAGCTGTTTTTT. Its translation: CASSWDRTNTGELFF.

The V gene is TRBV14, the J gene TRBJ2-7, with D tentatively TRBD1 (5 bases). The CDR3 sequence is 13 residues long. V was pared by 3 bases and J by 9 bases, with 15 bases between. The germline gives CDR1 SGHDN, CDR2 FVKESK. The CDR3 DNA is TGTGCCAGCAGCCACGTCGACAGATATATGCAGTACTTC. This sequence encodes CASSHVDRYMQYF.

The rearrangement uses TRBV9 and TRBJ2-2; the D is unclear. CDR1 is SGDLS, CDR2 YYNGEE, per germline. V was trimmed by 0 bases and J by 4 bases, leaving 4 bases between them. This CDR3 comprises 13 residues. CDR3: CASSVEATGELFF. The CDR3, as DNA: TGTGCCAGCAGCGTAGAAGCCACCGGGGAGCTGTTTTTT.

The rearrangement uses TRBV6-4 and TRBJ2-7; 9 positions agree with TRBD1. V dropped 2 bases and J dropped 1; count of bases not matched to a gene: 9. CDR3 length: 17 amino acids. Germline V gene lookup returns CDR1 MRHNA and CDR2 SNTAGT. The CDR3 sequence: CASSDTRDRGVSYEQYF. As DNA, the CDR3 is TGTGCCAGCAGTGACACCCGCGACAGGGGGGTATCCTACGAGCAGTACTTC.

J is TRBJ2-7 and V is TRBV14; 7 bases align to TRBD2. CDR3 length equals 16 residues. V was clipped by 4 bases and J by 5 bases; unmatched bases: 14. Germline V CDR1 and CDR2: SGHDN, FVKESK. CDR3 region: CASSPVKAGDTHEQYF. The CDR3, as DNA: TGTGCCAGCAGCCCCGTCAAGGCGGGAGACACCCACGAGCAGTACTTC.

The chain couples TRBV4-2 to TRBJ1-4; D is unclear. Trimming took off 5 bases at V and 0 bases at J, with 16 bases between the two ends. The germline V gene encodes CDR1 LGHNA and CDR2 YNFKEQ. This CDR3 has 17 amino acids. The CDR3 protein is CASSYPPGSATNEKLFF. The CDR3 DNA reads TGTGCCAGCAGCTATCCCCCGGGGAGTGCAACTAATGAAAAACTGTTTTTT.